This T cell receptor beta chain came from a study of control samples from healthy donors and cancer patients. The ends lost 4 bases at V and 0 bases at J; junction bases unmatched: 5. Germline V gene lookup returns CDR1 KGHSH and CDR2 LQKENI. The length of the CDR3 is 15 residues. The table came from immunoSEQ multiplex PCR; TCRdb's copy has only in-frame clones and leaves some out. The table has around 110,000 clones, about 88% seen once. As for this clone: This CDR3 is missing its conserved last phenylalanine or tryptophan, likely due to a read error.

The clonotype was recovered from a woman between 70 and 85 years old in good health. V usage is TRBV18 and J usage is TRBJ1-2, with TRBD1 identical over 7 bases. The sample consisted of blood. The CDR3 loop reads CASSLSGQTNYGYTL. CDR3 nucleotide sequence: TGTGCCAGCTCACTTTCGGGACAGACTAACTATGGCTACACCCTC.